This T cell receptor (beta chain) was identified in a study of cytomegalovirus exposure and HLA in healthy donors. Method: immunoSEQ multiplex PCR; TCRdb's copy keeps in-frame clones and lacks some. In the table there are approximately 200,000 clones, approximately 80% of which are singletons. The CDR3 runs to 14 residues. CDR1 is KGHSH and CDR2 is LQKENI in the germline V gene. Trimming cost V 3 bases and J 6 bases, with 14 bases left between them. The chain recombines TRBV18 with TRBJ1-2, with a weak D call TRBD1 (6 bases). This receptor was obtained from a man aged 18-30 years in good health and CMV-seropositive. The material sequenced was PBMCs. This CDR3 reads CASSPSGTKHGYTF. The CDR3 nucleotides read TGTGCCAGCTCACCGTCAGGGACAAAACATGGCTACACCTTC.